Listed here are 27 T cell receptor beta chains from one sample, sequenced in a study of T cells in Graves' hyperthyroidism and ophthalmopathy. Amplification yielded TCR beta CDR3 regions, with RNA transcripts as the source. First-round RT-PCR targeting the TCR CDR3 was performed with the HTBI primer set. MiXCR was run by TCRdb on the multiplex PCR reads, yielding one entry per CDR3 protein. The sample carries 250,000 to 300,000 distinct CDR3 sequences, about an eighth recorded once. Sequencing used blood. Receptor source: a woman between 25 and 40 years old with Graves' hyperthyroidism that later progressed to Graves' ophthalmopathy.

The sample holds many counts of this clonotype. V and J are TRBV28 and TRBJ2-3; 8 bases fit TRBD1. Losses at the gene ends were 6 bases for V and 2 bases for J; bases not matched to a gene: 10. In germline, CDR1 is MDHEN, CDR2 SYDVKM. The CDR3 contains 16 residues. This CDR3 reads CASSPLRTGTTDTQYF. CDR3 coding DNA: TGTGCCAGCAGCCCCCTTCGGACAGGGACCACAGATACGCAGTATTTT.

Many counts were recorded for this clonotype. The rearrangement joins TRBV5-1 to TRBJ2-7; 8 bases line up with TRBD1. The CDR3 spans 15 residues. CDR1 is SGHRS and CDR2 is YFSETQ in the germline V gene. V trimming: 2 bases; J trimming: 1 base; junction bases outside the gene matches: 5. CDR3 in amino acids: CASSFGTGESYEQYF. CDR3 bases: TGCGCCAGCAGCTTCGGGACAGGCGAGTCCTACGAGCAGTACTTC.

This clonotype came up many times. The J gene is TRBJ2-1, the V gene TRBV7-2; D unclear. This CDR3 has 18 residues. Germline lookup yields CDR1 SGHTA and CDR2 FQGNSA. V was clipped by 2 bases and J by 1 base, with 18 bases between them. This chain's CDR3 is CASSLRHFGARSYNEQFF. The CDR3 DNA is TGTGCCAGCAGCTTAAGGCACTTCGGAGCGCGTTCCTACAATGAGCAGTTCTTC.

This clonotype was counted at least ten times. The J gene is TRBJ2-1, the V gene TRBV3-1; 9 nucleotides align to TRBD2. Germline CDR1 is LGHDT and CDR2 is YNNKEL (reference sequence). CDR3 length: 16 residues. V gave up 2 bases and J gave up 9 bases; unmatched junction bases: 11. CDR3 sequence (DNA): TGTGCCAGCAGCCAATACTCCGGGACTAGCCTCCGTGAGCAGTTCTTC. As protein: CASSQYSGTSLREQFF.

CDR3 sequence (DNA): TGTGCCAGCTCACCGTCGATGGTTGGGGACAATGAGCAGTTCTTC. Its translation: CASSPSMVGDNEQFF. The chain has TRBV18 and TRBJ2-1; no clear D gene. The CDR3 covers 15 residues. CDR1 and CDR2 from the germline V gene are KGHSH and LQKENI. Trimming pared 3 bases from V and 5 bases from J, leaving 14 bases between.

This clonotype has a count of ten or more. Written as DNA, the CDR3 is TGCAGTGCTAGAGGAAGGGAGGGATTGGTGACCCAGTACTTC. It specifies CSARGREGLVTQYF. The V and J genes are TRBV20-1 and TRBJ2-5; 7 positions agree with TRBD2. The germline V gene encodes CDR1 DFQATT and CDR2 SNEGSKA (reference sequence). CDR3 size: 14 residues. Germline trimming cut 1 base from V and 7 bases from J; bases unmatched to any gene: 9.

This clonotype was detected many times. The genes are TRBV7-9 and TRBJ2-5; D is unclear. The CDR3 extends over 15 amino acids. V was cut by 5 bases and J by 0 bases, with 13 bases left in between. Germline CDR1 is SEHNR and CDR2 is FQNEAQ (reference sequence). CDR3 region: CASSQVVSDQETQYF. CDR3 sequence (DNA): TGTGCCAGCAGCCAAGTGGTCAGCGACCAAGAGACCCAGTACTTC.

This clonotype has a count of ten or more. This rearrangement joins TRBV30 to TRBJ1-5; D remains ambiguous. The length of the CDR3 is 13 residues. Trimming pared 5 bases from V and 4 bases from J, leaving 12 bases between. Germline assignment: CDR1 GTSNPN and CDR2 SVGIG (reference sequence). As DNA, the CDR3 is TGTGCCTGGGGTGACAATCTAAATCAGCCCCAGCATTTT. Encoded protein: CAWGDNLNQPQHF.

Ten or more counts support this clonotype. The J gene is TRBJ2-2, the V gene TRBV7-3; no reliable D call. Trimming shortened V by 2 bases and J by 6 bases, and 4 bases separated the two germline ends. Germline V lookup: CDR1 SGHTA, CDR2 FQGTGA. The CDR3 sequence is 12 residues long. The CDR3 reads CASSLDPGELFF. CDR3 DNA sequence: TGTGCCAGCAGCTTAGACCCCGGGGAGCTGTTTTTT.

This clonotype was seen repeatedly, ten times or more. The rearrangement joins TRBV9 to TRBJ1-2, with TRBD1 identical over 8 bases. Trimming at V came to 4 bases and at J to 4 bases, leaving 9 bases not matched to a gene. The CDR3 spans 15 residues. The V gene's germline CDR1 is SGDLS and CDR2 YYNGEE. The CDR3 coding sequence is TGTGCCAGCAGCCCTCGACAGGGGACGACCTATGGCTACACCTTC. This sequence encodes CASSPRQGTTYGYTF. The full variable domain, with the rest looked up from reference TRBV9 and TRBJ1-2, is DSGVTQTPKHLITATGQRVTLRCSPRSGDLSVYWYQQSLDQGLQFLIQYYNGEERAKGNILERFSAQQFPDLHSELNLSSLELGDSALYFCASSPRQGTTYGYTFGSGTRLTVV.

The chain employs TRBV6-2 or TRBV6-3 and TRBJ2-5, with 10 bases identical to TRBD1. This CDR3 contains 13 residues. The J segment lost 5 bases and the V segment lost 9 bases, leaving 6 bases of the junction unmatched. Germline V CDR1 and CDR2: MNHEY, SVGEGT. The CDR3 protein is CASGQGVWETQYF. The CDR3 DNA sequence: TGTGCCAGTGGACAGGGGGTATGGGAGACCCAGTACTTC.

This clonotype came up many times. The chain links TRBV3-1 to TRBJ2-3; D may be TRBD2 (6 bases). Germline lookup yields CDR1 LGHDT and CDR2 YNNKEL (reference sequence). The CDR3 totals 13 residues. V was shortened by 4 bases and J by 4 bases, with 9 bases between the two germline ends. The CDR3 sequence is CASSPGTPDTQYF. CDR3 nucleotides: TGTGCCAGCAGCCCGGGGACTCCAGATACGCAGTATTTT.

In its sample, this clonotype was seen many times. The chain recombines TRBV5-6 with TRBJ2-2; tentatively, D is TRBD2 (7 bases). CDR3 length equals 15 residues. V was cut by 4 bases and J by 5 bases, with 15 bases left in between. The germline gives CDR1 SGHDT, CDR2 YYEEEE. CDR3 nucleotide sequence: TGTGCCAGCAGCAAAAAACAGGGAGGGACCGGGGAGCTGTTTTTT. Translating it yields CASSKKQGGTGELFF. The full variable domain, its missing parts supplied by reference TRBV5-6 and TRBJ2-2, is DAGVTQSPTHLIKTRGQQVTLRCSPKSGHDTVSWYQQALGQGPQFIFQYYEEEERQRGNFPDRFSGHQFPNYSSELNVNALLLGDSALYLCASSKKQGGTGELFFGEGSRLTVL.

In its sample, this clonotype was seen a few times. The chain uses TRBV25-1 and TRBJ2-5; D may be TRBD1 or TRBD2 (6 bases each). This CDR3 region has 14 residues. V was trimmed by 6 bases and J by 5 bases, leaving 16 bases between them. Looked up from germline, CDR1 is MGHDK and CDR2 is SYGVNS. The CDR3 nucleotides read TGTGCCAGCAGCCCAACCTGGGGGGCCGAGACCCAGTACTTC. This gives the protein CASSPTWGAETQYF.

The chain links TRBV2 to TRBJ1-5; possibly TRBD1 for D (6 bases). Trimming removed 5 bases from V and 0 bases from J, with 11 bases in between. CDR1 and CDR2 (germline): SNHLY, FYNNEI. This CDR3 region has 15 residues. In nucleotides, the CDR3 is TGTGCCAGCAGTCCCGACAGGTATAGCAATCAGCCCCAGCATTTT. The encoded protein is CASSPDRYSNQPQHF. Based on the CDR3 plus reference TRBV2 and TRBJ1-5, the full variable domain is EPEVTQTPSHQVTQMGQEVILRCVPISNHLYFYWYRQILGQKVEFLVSFYNNEISEKSEIFDDQFSVERPDGSNFTLKIRSTKLEDSAMYFCASSPDRYSNQPQHFGDGTRLSIL.

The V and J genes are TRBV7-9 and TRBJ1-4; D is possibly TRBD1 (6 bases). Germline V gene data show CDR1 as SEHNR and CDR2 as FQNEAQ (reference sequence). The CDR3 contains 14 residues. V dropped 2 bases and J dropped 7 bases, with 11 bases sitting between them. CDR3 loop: CASSLHRVGEKLFF. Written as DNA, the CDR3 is TGTGCCAGCAGCTTACACAGGGTTGGTGAAAAACTGTTTTTT.

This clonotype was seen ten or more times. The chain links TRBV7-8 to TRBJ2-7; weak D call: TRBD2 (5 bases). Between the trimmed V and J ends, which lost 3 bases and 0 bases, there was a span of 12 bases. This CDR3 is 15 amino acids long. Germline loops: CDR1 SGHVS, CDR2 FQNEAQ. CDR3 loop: CASSLSGAGSYEQYF. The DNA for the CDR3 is TGTGCCAGCAGCTTGAGCGGAGCAGGCTCCTACGAGCAGTACTTC.

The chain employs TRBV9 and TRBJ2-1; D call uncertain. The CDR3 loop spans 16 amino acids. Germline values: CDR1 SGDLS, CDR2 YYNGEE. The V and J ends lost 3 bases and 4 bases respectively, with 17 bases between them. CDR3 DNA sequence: TGTGCCAGCAGCGGAGGACCACCAAGATCGTACAATGAGCAGTTCTTC. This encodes CASSGGPPRSYNEQFF. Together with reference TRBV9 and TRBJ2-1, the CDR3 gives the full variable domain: DSGVTQTPKHLITATGQRVTLRCSPRSGDLSVYWYQQSLDQGLQFLIQYYNGEERAKGNILERFSAQQFPDLHSELNLSSLELGDSALYFCASSGGPPRSYNEQFFGPGTRLTVL.

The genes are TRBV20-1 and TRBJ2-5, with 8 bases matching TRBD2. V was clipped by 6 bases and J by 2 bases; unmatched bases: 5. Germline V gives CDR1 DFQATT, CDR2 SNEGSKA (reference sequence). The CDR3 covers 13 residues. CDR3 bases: TGCAGTGCCCCCCCGGGGGGGCAAGAGACCCAGTACTTC. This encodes CSAPPGGQETQYF.

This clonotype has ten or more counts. CDR3 sequence reads: CSAWDRSSQETQYF. Here the CDR3 DNA reads TGCAGTGCTTGGGACAGGTCCTCCCAAGAGACCCAGTACTTC. The chain has TRBV20-1 and TRBJ2-5; 8 nucleotides align to TRBD1. CDR1 is DFQATT, CDR2 SNEGSKA, per germline (reference sequence). This CDR3 has 14 residues. J was trimmed by 1 base and V by 5 bases; bases with no gene match: 6.

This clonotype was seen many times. The CDR3 region has the DNA TGTGCCAGCAGCATATTGTTGGGAGCCCCGATGCTAGCGGGAGCTCTGACCGGGGAGCTGTTTTTT. It encodes CASSILLGAPMLAGALTGELFF. This chain uses TRBV11-2 with TRBJ2-2; 10 bases match TRBD2. The CDR3 consists of 22 residues. V dropped 5 bases and J dropped 5; count of bases not matched to a gene: 26. CDR1 SGHAT and CDR2 FQNNGV come from the germline V gene.

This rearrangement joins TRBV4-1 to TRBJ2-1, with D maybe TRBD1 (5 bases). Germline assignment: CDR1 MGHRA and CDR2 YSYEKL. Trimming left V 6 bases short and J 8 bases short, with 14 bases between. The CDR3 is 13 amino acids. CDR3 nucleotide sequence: TGCGCCAGCAGTCGCTACCAGGGTGATGAGCAGTTCTTC. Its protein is CASSRYQGDEQFF.

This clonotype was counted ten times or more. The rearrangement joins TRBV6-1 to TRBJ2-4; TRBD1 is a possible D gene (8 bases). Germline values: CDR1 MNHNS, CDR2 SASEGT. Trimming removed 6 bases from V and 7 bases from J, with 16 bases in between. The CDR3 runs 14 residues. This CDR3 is CASRGGQGGNIQYF. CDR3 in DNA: TGTGCCAGCAGAGGTGGACAGGGAGGGAACATTCAGTACTTC.

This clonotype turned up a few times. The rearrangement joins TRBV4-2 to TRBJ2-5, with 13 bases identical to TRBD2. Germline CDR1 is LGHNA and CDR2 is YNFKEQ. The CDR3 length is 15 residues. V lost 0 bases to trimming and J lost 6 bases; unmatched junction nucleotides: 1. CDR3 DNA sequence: TGTGCCAGCAGCCAAGAGGGACTAGCGGGACAGACCCAGTACTTC. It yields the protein CASSQEGLAGQTQYF.

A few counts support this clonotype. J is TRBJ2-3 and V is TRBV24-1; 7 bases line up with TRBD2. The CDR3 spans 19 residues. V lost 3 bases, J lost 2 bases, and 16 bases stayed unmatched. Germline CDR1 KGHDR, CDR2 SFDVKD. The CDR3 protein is CATSDRVLWRESNTDTQYF. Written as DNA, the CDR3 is TGTGCCACCAGTGATAGGGTTCTTTGGCGGGAGAGCAACACAGATACGCAGTATTTT.

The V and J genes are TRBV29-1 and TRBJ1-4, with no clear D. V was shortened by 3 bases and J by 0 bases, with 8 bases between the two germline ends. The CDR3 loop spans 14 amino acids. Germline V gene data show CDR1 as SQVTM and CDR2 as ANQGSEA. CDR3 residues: CSVEFPATNEKLFF. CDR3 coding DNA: TGCAGCGTTGAGTTCCCGGCAACTAATGAAAAACTGTTTTTT.

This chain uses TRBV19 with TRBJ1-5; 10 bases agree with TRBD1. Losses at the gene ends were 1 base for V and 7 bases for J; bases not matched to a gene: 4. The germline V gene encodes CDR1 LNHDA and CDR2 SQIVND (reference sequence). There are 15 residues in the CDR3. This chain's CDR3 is CASSIGDRGRQPQHF. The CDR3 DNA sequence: TGTGCCAGTAGTATAGGAGACAGGGGGCGGCAGCCCCAGCATTTT.